This section outlines one T cell receptor (beta chain) sequence together with its context. This record belongs to a study of T cell clones after liver transplantation. Measured with immunoSEQ multiplex PCR; TCRdb has only the in-frame clones, and not every one. The data contain some 120,000 clones, around nine tenths of them singletons. The material sequenced was CD4+ T cells from blood, taken 12 months after liver transplant. This sequence originates from a human patient who received a liver transplant. Some of the T cells may derive from the graft donor.

The CDR3 here is CASSEVTSGRRADTQYF. The CDR3 nucleotides are TGTGCCAGCAGTGAAGTTACTAGCGGGAGACGCGCAGATACGCAGTATTTT. The chain combines TRBV6-1 with TRBJ2-3; 11 bases map to TRBD2. The CDR3 has 17 residues. The ends lost 1 base at V and 4 bases at J; junction bases unmatched: 7. Per the germline V gene, CDR1 is MNHNS and CDR2 is SASEGT.